Sequencing of this T cell receptor (beta chain) was carried out in a study of blood T cell repertoires in COVID-19. Losses at the gene ends were 3 bases for V and 0 bases for J; bases not matched to a gene: 5. The CDR3 loop spans 16 amino acids. Germline V CDR1 and CDR2: SNHLY, FYNNEI. In the original workflow: Estimates of nucleated cell counts were drawn from the amplification of reference gene primers. The data were produced by immunoSEQ multiplex PCR, yet TCRdb's version contains in-frame clones alone and is incomplete. V and J calls and clone size follow that table, whereas D and trimming were derived from the DNA. The sample holds fewer than 400,000 clones, about nine tenths seen once.

The gene calls are TRBV2 and TRBJ2-1; 7 nucleotides match TRBD2. The TCR originated in a woman aged 30 to 39 with COVID-19, enrolled during active disease. The material sequenced was peripheral blood. CDR3 sequence: CASSERGRSSYNEQFF. The CDR3 nucleotides read TGTGCCAGCAGTGAGCGGGGGAGGAGCTCCTACAATGAGCAGTTCTTC.